This TCR beta chain was sequenced in a study of blood T cell repertoires in COVID-19. Study-wide background: Samples representing acute and convalescent COVID-19 were sourced from the United States, Italy and Spain. Sources were T cells, B-cell-depleted T cells, or PBMCs; the material itself was cDNA or gDNA.

In the case of this clone: At the DNA level, this CDR3 is encoded by other sequences in the same sample as well.

Per the original data handling: Amplification of reference gene primers was used by the study to estimate nucleated cell counts. Clones were sequenced by immunoSEQ multiplex PCR, and TCRdb holds only the in-frame ones, with some missing. V, J and clone size are those of that table, while D and trimming were read from the DNA. The data hold a few hundred thousand clones, with approximately 83% observed a single time. Enrollment of patients from Seattle took place during active infection, with longitudinal follow-up. The V gene end was trimmed by 3 bases and the J gene end by 0 bases; junction bases not matched to a gene: 1. The germline V gene encodes CDR1 SGHAT and CDR2 FQNNGV. The CDR3 spans 14 residues.

This receptor was taken from a person between 65 and 80 years old with COVID-19, enrolled during active disease. This sequence joins TRBV11-2 and TRBJ1-1; 7 bases align to TRBD1. Sequencing was carried out using peripheral blood. The CDR3 protein is CASSLGQMNTEAFF. The CDR3 DNA is TGTGCCAGCAGCTTGGGACAGATGAACACTGAAGCTTTCTTT.